The 25 T cell receptor beta chains below come from one sample, sequenced in a study of tumor-infiltrating lymphocytes in primary liver carcinoma. Priming with a constant-region primer yielded TCR beta cDNA from about 480 ng total RNA. Slightly modified ARM-PCR with three nested multiplex PCR rounds yielded TCR beta libraries. The first two PCR rounds used TRBV1-TRBV30 forward primers with a C-beta reverse primer, 9 to 11 cycles each. TCRdb analysed the multiplex PCR reads with MiXCR anew, one entry per CDR3 protein. The sample lists 300,000 to 350,000 distinct CDR3 sequences; approximately 64% were seen once. Unsorted whole blood yielded blood RNA, and germline DNA was extracted as well. The sample taken for sequencing was peripheral blood. Receptors were obtained from a man in his forties with primary liver carcinoma and hepatitis B virus infection.

The V and J genes are TRBV5-1 and TRBJ1-1; unclear D gene. Germline CDR1 is SGHRS and CDR2 is YFSETQ. This CDR3 contains 14 residues. The V end lost 3 bases, the J end lost 0 bases, and 9 bases lay between the germline ends. CDR3 sequence: CASSSGGVNTEAFF. DNA of the CDR3: TGCGCCAGCAGCTCGGGAGGCGTGAACACTGAAGCTTTCTTT. Combining the CDR3 with reference TRBV5-1 and TRBJ1-1 gives the whole variable domain KAGVTQTPRYLIKTRGQQVTLSCSPISGHRSVSWYQQTPGQGLQFLFEYFSETQRNKGNFPGRFSGRQFSNSRSEMNVSTLELGDSALYLCASSSGGVNTEAFFGQGTRLTVV.

Details on this clonotype: Its ends do not fully match the called genes, so a read error is possible. V is TRBV6-1 and J is TRBJ1-6; D gene ambiguous. The CDR3 loop spans 14 amino acids. CDR1 and CDR2 from the germline V gene are MNHNS and SASEGT. Written as DNA, the CDR3 is TGTGCCGGCAGCGAGGGCGAGTCAGTATCACCCCTCCACTTT. Translating gives CAGSEGESVSPLHF.

Concerning this clonotype itself: The CDR3 does not close with the conserved phenylalanine or tryptophan, likely indicating a read error. The V and J genes are TRBV29-1 and TRBJ1-1; D gene ambiguous. The germline V gene has CDR1 SQVTM and CDR2 ANQGSEA. CDR3 size: 10 residues. V was cut by 7 bases and J by 2 bases, with 5 bases left in between. Here the CDR3 DNA reads TGCAGCGCTAGCAACACTGAAGCTTTCTCT. It encodes CSASNTEAFS.

For this clonotype: At one end the junction does not follow the germline gene, possibly because of a read error. The chain carries TRBV30 and TRBJ2-2, with a possible D match to TRBD2 (5 bases). CDR1 is GTSNPN, CDR2 SVGIG, per germline (reference sequence). CDR3 length: 13 amino acids. The chain's CDR3 is CAWSVLGTGDLFF. The CDR3 DNA is TGTGCCTGGAGTGTACTGGGAACCGGGGATCTGTTTTTT.

The chain uses TRBV11-2 and TRBJ2-1; 9 bases are shared with TRBD1. J gave up 3 bases and V 9 bases, and 12 bases lay outside the gene matches. In germline, CDR1 is SGHAT, CDR2 FQNNGV. The CDR3 has 16 residues. Here the CDR3 reads CASAKTGQGIYNEQFF. The CDR3 DNA sequence: TGTGCCAGTGCTAAGACGGGACAGGGAATCTACAATGAGCAGTTCTTC.

A word on this clonotype: A much larger clone differs by one base, so this may be a read error. The J gene is TRBJ1-1, the V gene TRBV12-3 or TRBV12-4; D is ambiguous. The CDR3 is 13 amino acids. The CDR3 sequence is CSSSFTVNTEAFF. The CDR3 DNA sequence: TGTTCCAGCAGTTTTACGGTGAACACTGAAGCTTTCTTT.

Note on this clonotype: The CDR3 carries no conserved terminal phenylalanine or tryptophan, so it likely arises from a read error. J is TRBJ2-1 and V is TRBV11-2; no clear D gene. The CDR3 length is 13 residues. The germline V gene has CDR1 SGHAT and CDR2 FQNNGV. Trimming removed 1 base from V and 6 bases from J, with 7 bases in between. The CDR3 sequence: CASSLVPGNEQFL. The CDR3, as DNA: TGTGCCAGCAGCTTAGTGCCGGGCAATGAGCAGTTCCTC.

Worth noting for this clonotype: An end of the junction does not agree with germline; a read error may underlie this. The V gene is TRBV4-2, the J gene TRBJ2-1; D is ambiguous. This CDR3 is 15 amino acids long. From germline, CDR1 is LGHNA and CDR2 YNFKEQ. The CDR3, as DNA: TGTGTCAGCAGCCAAGCTAGTGGGAACTACAATGAGCAGTTCTTC. Translated, it gives CVSSQASGNYNEQFF.

In regard to this clonotype: Germline is not matched at one junction end, which may reflect a read error. The J gene is TRBJ2-5, the V gene TRBV11-2, with TRBD2 as a possible D gene (5 bases). CDR1 is SGHAT and CDR2 is FQNNGV in the germline V gene. The CDR3 has 18 amino acids. The CDR3 DNA reads TGTGCCCGCAGCTTAGCGAGGCTAGCCCTGGGAGAAAAAGAGACCCAGTATTTC. It is translated as CARSLARLALGEKETQYF.

Note on this clonotype: The junction does not match germline at one end; this may be a read error. This chain uses TRBV29-1 with TRBJ1-1, with 7 bases identical to TRBD1. The CDR3 spans 12 residues. CDR1 is SQVTM, CDR2 ANQGSEA, per germline. Here the CDR3 DNA reads TGCAGCGGGGGACAGTTGAACGCTGAAGCTTTCTTT. It translates to CSGGQLNAEAFF.

This clonotype came up many times. CDR3 coding DNA: TGTGCCAGCAGCTACCTAGCGGGAGGCCCTAATGAGCAGTTCTTC. Its translation is CASSYLAGGPNEQFF. The rearrangement joins TRBV4-2 to TRBJ2-1; 11 bases agree with TRBD2. CDR1 is LGHNA and CDR2 is YNFKEQ in the germline V gene. The CDR3 extends over 15 amino acids. J gave up 7 bases and V 5 bases, and 7 bases lay outside the gene matches.

The J gene is TRBJ2-1, the V gene TRBV11-2; D is possibly TRBD2 (6 bases). Trimming pared 5 bases from V and 6 bases from J, leaving 20 bases between. Germline values: CDR1 SGHAT, CDR2 FQNNGV. This CDR3 has 16 residues. Here the CDR3 DNA reads TGTGCCAGCAGCATCAGGTCGAGGGCGGGGTGCAATGAGCAGTTCTTC. It is translated as CASSIRSRAGCNEQFF.

Concerning this clonotype itself: A much larger clonotype is one base distant, so this may be a read error. The chain joins TRBV4-1 to TRBJ2-7, with 8 positions matching TRBD1. The CDR3 runs to 15 residues. The germline gives CDR1 MGHRA, CDR2 YSYEKL. V was clipped by 5 bases and J by 5 bases; unmatched bases: 11. CDR3 nucleotide sequence: TGCGCCAGCAGCAGGACTTGGACAGGGATCAACGAGCAGTACTTC. Translated: CASSRTWTGINEQYF.

In regard to this clonotype: An end of the junction differs from the germline gene, which may be a read error. The V call is TRBV4-1, the J call TRBJ1-2; D is unresolved. Germline V lookup: CDR1 MGHRA, CDR2 YSYEKL. The CDR3 is made up of 13 amino acids. CDR3 region: CASSQFGLRGYIF. The CDR3 DNA reads as TGTGCCAGCAGCCAATTCGGCCTGCGTGGCTACATCTTC.

This clonotype is a singleton in its sample. One junction end disagrees with the germline gene, perhaps due to a read error. This rearrangement joins TRBV11-2 to TRBJ2-3; D gene uncertain. The V gene's germline CDR1 is SGHAT and CDR2 FQNNGV. The CDR3 contains 11 residues. The CDR3 DNA follows: TGTGCTAGCAGGTTTTCCGATTCGCAGTATTTT. Translation: CASRFSDSQYF.

This clonotype was counted once. Since a much larger clone is just one base distant, this may be a read error. Because the CDR3 is missing its conserved closing phenylalanine or tryptophan, this is likely a read error. The chain employs TRBV4-1 and TRBJ1-2, with 7 bases lining up with TRBD1. CDR1 is MGHRA, CDR2 YSYEKL, per germline. The CDR3 is 12 amino acids. J lost 8 bases, V lost 4 bases, and 4 bases had no gene match. In DNA, the CDR3 is TGCGCCAGCAGCCGCACAGGGGACGGCTACACCATC. It translates to CASSRTGDGYTI.

This clonotype has ten or more counts. The V and J genes are TRBV4-1 and TRBJ1-1; no clear D gene. Trimming shortened V by 4 bases and J by 1 base, and 13 bases separated the two germline ends. The CDR3 length is 15 residues. Germline CDR1 and CDR2: MGHRA and YSYEKL. The CDR3 DNA reads TGCGCCAGCAGCCCGAGCCGGTTTCCGAACACTGAAGCTTTCTTT. It translates to CASSPSRFPNTEAFF.

This clonotype was detected only a few times. The chain couples TRBV5-1 to TRBJ2-2; D gene uncertain. Per the germline V gene, CDR1 is SGHRS and CDR2 is YFSETQ. The CDR3 extends over 13 amino acids. Trimming cost V 0 bases and J 2 bases, with 2 bases left between them. The CDR3 sequence: CASSLDNTGELFF. The DNA of the CDR3 is TGCGCCAGCAGCTTGGACAACACCGGGGAGCTGTTTTTT.

Notes on this clonotype: Mismatch with germline at one junction end may stem from a read error. CDR3 sequence (DNA): TGTGCCAGCGGCTTAGTTTCGGGGGAATCCTACGAGCAGCACTTC. Residues: CASGLVSGESYEQHF. The chain uses TRBV11-3 and TRBJ2-7; TRBD2 is a possible D gene (6 bases). The germline CDR1 and CDR2 sequences are SGHNT and YENEEA. CDR3 length equals 15 residues. Looking up the rest from reference TRBV11-3 and TRBJ2-7 gives the full variable domain: EAGVVQSPRYKIIEKKQPVAFWCNPISGHNTLYWYLQNLGQGPELLIRYENEEAVDDSQLPKDRFSAERLKGVDSTLKIQPAELGDSAVYLCASGLVSGESYEQHFGPGTRLTVT.

This clonotype was found once. The rearrangement links TRBV10-3 to TRBJ2-1, with 8 bases lining up with TRBD2. CDR3 length: 12 amino acids. V lost 11 bases, J lost 14 bases, and 14 bases stayed unmatched. The germline V gene encodes CDR1 ENHRY and CDR2 SYGVKD. CDR3 in DNA: TGTGCCGCCAGCAATAGCGGGGCGCACGAGTTCTTC. Protein product: CAASNSGAHEFF.

As concerns this clonotype: One base away lies a much larger clone, so this may be a sequencing read error. V is TRBV10-3 and J is TRBJ2-3; D unclear. This CDR3 is 17 amino acids long. Trimming shortened V by 2 bases and J by 0 bases, and 15 bases separated the two germline ends. The germline V gene encodes CDR1 ENHRY and CDR2 SYGVKD. CDR3 DNA sequence: TGTGCCATCAGTGAGGAGTTAGAAGAGATTAGCACAGATACGCAGTATTTT. Its translation is CAISEELEEISTDTQYF.

Concerning this clonotype itself: One base away lies a much larger clone, so this may be a sequencing read error. The CDR3 carries no conserved terminal phenylalanine or tryptophan, so it likely arises from a read error. The chain joins TRBV18 to TRBJ1-1; the D is unclear. The germline V and J ends were trimmed by 3 bases and 6 bases, with 11 bases remaining between them. In germline, CDR1 is KGHSH, CDR2 LQKENI. This CDR3 is built from 13 residues. CDR3 DNA: TGTGCCAGCTCACCCTTACCAGGCCCTGAAGCTTTCGTT. Its translation is CASSPLPGPEAFV.

The chain links TRBV10-3 to TRBJ2-7, with TRBD2 matching 11 bases. Germline CDR1 ENHRY, CDR2 SYGVKD. J lost 1 base, V lost 6 bases, and 5 bases had no gene match. The CDR3 consists of 15 residues. CDR3 region: CAISPGTSGSYEQYF. The CDR3 coding sequence is TGTGCCATCAGCCCCGGGACTAGCGGATCCTACGAGCAGTACTTC.

This clonotype was counted only a few times. V is TRBV5-1 and J is TRBJ2-3; TRBD2 matches at 14 bases. Germline lookup yields CDR1 SGHRS and CDR2 YFSETQ. The CDR3 has 17 residues. Trimming removed 4 bases from V and 2 bases from J; junction bases left unmatched: 6. CDR3 in amino acids: CASSPGTSGSTTDTQYF. CDR3 bases: TGCGCCAGCAGCCCAGGGACTAGCGGGAGTACCACAGATACGCAGTATTTT. Based on the CDR3 plus reference TRBV5-1 and TRBJ2-3, the full variable domain is KAGVTQTPRYLIKTRGQQVTLSCSPISGHRSVSWYQQTPGQGLQFLFEYFSETQRNKGNFPGRFSGRQFSNSRSEMNVSTLELGDSALYLCASSPGTSGSTTDTQYFGPGTRLTVL.

In the case of this clonotype: A single base separates this from a much larger clone, so it may be a read error. This chain connects TRBV10-3 to TRBJ1-1; D is ambiguous. This CDR3 comprises 13 residues. Germline loops: CDR1 ENHRY, CDR2 SYGVKD. In DNA, the CDR3 is TGTACCATCACCGAGAAACCCGGCACTGAAGCTTTCTTT. Translation gives CTITEKPGTEAFF.